This T cell receptor beta chain came from a study of cytomegalovirus exposure and HLA in healthy donors. Study-level results: In a later analysis, V- and J-gene trimming of beta chains associated with a DCLRE1C missense variant, replicated independently.

Primers for the PCR totalled 60 Vbeta and 13 Jbeta. Using immunoSEQ multiplex PCR, the repertoire was profiled, and TCRdb retains in-frame clones only, with some absent. The sample contains 150,000 or so clones, roughly four fifths of which appear only once. V was clipped by 2 bases and J by 4 bases, with 11 bases between them. This CDR3 comprises 15 residues. Per germline, CDR1 SGHDN and CDR2 FVKESK. About this clone: Its target is not known.

This chain uses TRBV14 with TRBJ2-2, with D tentatively TRBD1 (5 bases). Sequenced: PBMCs. This clonotype was obtained from a man between 18 and 29 years old in good health and CMV-seropositive. The CDR3 coding sequence is TGTGCCAGCAGCCAACCGCAGGGATCCACCGGGGAGCTGTTTTTT. This encodes CASSQPQGSTGELFF.